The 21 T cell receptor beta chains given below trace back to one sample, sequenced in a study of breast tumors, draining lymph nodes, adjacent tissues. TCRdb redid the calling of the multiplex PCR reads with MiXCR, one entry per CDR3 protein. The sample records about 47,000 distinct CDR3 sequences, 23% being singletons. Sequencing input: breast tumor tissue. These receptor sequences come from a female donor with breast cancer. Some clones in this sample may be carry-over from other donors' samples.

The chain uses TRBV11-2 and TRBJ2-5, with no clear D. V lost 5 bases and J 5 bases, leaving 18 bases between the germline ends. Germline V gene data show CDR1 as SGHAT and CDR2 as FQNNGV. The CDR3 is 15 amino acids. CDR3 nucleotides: TGTGCCAGCAGCCCTCGGACGGAACGATGGGAGACCCAGTACTTC. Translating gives CASSPRTERWETQYF. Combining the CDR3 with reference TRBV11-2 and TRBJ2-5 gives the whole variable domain EAGVAQSPRYKIIEKRQSVAFWCNPISGHATLYWYQQILGQGPKLLIQFQNNGVVDDSQLPKDRFSAERLKGVDSTLKIQPAKLEDSAVYLCASSPRTERWETQYFGPGTRLLVL.

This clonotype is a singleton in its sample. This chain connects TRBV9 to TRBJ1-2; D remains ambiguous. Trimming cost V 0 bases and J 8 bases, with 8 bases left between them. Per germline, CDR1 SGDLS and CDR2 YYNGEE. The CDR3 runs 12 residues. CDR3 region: CASSVEPSGYTF. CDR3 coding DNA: TGTGCCAGCAGCGTAGAGCCTAGCGGCTACACCTTC.

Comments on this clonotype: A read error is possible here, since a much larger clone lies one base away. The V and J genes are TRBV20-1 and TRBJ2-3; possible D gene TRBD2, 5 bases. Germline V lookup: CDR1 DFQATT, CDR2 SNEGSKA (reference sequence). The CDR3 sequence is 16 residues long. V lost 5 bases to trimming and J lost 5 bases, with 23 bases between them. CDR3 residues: CSASGQMTTHGDTQYF. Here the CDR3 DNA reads TGCAGTGCTTCCGGTCAGATGACTACCCACGGAGATACGCAGTATTTT.

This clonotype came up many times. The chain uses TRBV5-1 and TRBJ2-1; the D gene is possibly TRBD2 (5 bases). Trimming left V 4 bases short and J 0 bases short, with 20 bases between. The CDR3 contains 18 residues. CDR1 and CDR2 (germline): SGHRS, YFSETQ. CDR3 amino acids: CASSPFPLREVSYNEQFF. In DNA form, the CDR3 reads TGCGCCAGCAGCCCTTTTCCGTTACGGGAAGTCTCCTACAATGAGCAGTTCTTC.

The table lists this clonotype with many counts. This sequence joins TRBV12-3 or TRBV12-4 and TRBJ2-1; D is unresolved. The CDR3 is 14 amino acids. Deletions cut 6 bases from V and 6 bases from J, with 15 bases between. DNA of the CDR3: TGTGCCAGCAGGTCAAGTTGGAGCAGCAATGAGCAGTTCTTC. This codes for CASRSSWSSNEQFF.

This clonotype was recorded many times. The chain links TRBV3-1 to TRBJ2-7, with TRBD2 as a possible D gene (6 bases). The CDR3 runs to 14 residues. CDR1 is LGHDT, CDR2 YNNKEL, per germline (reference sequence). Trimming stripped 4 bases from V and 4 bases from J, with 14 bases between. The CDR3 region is CASSPRDLTYEQYF. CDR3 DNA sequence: TGTGCCAGCAGCCCCAGGGACTTAACTTACGAGCAGTACTTC.

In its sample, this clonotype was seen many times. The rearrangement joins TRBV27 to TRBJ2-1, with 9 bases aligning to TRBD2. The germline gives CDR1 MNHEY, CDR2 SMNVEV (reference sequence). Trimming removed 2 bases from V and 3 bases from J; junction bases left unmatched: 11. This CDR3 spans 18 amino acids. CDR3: CASSLRLSREGFYNEQFF. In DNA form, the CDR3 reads TGTGCCAGCAGTTTAAGGTTGTCGCGGGAGGGCTTCTACAATGAGCAGTTCTTC.

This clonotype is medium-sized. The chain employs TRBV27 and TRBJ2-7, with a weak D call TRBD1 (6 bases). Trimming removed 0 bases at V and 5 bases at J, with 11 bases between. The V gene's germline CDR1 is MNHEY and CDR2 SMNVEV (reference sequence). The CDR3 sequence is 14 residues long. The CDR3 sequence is CASSLSSQGDEQYF. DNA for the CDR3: TGTGCCAGCAGTTTATCCTCACAGGGTGACGAGCAGTACTTC.

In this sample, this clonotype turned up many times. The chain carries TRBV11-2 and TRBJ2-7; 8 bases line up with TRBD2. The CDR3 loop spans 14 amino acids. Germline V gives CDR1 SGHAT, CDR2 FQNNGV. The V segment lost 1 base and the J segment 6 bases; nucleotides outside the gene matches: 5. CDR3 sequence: CASSLVLAGSEQYF. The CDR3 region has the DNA TGTGCCAGCAGCTTAGTTTTAGCGGGGAGCGAGCAGTACTTC.

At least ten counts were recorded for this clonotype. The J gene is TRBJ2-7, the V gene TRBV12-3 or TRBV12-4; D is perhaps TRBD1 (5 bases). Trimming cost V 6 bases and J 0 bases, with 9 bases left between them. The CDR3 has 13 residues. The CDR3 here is CASRQDISYEQYF. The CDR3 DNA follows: TGTGCCAGCAGGCAGGACATCTCCTACGAGCAGTACTTC.

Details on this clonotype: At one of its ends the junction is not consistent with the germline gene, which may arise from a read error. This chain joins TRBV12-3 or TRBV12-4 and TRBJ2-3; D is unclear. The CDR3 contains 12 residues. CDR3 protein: CASSFSRDTQYF. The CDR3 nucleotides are TGTGCCAGCAGTTTCAGCAGAGATACGCAGTATTTT.

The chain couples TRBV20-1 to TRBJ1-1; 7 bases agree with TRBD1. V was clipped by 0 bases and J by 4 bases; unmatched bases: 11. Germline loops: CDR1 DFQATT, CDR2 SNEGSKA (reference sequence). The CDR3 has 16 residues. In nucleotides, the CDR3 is TGCAGTGCTAGAGACTACAGGGGTGATTTGGGCACTGAAGCTTTCTTT. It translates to CSARDYRGDLGTEAFF.

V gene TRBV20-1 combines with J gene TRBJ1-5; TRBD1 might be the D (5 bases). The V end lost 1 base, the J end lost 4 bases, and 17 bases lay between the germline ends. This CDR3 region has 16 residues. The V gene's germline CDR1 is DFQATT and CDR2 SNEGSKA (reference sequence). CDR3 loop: CSARGGGGFPNQPQHF. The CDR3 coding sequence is TGCAGTGCTAGAGGGGGGGGGGGATTTCCAAATCAGCCCCAGCATTTT.

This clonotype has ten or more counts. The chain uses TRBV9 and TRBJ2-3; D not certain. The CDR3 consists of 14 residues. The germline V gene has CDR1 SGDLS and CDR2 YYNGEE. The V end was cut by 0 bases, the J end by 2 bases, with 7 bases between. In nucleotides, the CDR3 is TGTGCCAGCAGCGTAGCCCAGAACACAGATACGCAGTATTTT. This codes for CASSVAQNTDTQYF.

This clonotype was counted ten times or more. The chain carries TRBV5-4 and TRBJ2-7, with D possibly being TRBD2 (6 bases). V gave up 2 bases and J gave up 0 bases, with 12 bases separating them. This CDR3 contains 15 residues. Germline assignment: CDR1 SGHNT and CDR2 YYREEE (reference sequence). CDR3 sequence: CASSFGAGSSYEQYF. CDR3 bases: TGTGCCAGCAGCTTTGGTGCGGGGAGCTCCTACGAGCAGTACTTC.

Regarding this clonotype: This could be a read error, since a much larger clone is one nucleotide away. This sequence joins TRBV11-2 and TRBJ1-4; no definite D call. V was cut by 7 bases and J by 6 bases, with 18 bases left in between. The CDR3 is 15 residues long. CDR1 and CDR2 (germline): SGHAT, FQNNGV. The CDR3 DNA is TGTGCCAGCACCAATGCGAGTCTCTATGATGAAAAACTGTTTTTT. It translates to CASTNASLYDEKLFF.

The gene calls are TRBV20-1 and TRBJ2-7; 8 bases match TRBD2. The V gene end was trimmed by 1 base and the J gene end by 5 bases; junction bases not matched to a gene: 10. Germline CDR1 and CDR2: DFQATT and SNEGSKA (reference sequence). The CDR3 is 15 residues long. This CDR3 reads CSARAGRTSWDEQYF. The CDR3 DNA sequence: TGCAGTGCTAGAGCCGGGAGGACTAGCTGGGACGAGCAGTACTTC.

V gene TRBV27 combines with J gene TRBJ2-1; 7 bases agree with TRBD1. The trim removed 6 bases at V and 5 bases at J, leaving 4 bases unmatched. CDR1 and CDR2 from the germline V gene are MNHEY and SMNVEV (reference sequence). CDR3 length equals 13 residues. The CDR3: CASRSQGDNEQFF. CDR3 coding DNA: TGTGCCAGCAGAAGTCAGGGGGACAATGAGCAGTTCTTC.

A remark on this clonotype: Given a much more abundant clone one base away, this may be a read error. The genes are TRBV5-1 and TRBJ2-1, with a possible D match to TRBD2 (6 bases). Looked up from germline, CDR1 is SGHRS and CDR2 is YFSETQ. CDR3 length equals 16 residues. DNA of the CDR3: TGCGCCAGCAGCACTATAGCGGAAAGCTCCTACAATCAGCAGTTCTTC. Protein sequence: CASSTIAESSYNQQFF. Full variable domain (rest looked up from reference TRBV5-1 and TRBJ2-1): KAGVTQTPRYLIKTRGQQVTLSCSPISGHRSVSWYQQTPGQGLQFLFEYFSETQRNKGNFPGRFSGRQFSNSRSEMNVSTLELGDSALYLCASSTIAESSYNQQFFGPGTRLTVL.

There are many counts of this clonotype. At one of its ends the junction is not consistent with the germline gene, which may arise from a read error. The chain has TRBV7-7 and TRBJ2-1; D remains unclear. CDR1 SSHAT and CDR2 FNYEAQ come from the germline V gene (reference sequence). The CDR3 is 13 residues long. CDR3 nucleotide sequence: TGTGCTAGCAGCTCCGGAAGTACCAATGAGCAGTTCTTC. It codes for CASSSGSTNEQFF.

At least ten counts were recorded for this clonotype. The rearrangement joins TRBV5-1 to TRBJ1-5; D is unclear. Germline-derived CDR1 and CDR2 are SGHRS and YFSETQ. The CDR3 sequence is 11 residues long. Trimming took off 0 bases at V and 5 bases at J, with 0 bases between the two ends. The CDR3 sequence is CASSLDQPQHF. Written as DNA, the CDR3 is TGCGCCAGCAGCTTGGATCAGCCCCAGCATTTT. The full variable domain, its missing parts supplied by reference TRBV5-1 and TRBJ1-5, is KAGVTQTPRYLIKTRGQQVTLSCSPISGHRSVSWYQQTPGQGLQFLFEYFSETQRNKGNFPGRFSGRQFSNSRSEMNVSTLELGDSALYLCASSLDQPQHFGDGTRLSIL.